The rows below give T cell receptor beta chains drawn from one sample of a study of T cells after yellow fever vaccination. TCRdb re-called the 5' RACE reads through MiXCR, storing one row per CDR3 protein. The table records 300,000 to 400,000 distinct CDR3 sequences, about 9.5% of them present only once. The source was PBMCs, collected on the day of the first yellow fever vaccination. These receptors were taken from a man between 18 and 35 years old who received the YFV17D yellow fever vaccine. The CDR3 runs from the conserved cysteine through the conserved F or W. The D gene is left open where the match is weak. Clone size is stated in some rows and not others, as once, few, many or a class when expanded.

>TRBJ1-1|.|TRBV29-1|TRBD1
CSTTGGTEAFF
TGCAGCACTACAGGGGGCACTGAAGCTTTCTTT
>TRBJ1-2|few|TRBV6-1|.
CASSHEGFGGYTF
TGTGCCAGCAGCCACGAGGGGTTTGGAGGCTACACCTTC
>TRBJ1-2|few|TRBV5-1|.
CASSGGLGVENGYTF
TGCGCCAGCAGCGGAGGGTTGGGGGTAGAGAATGGCTACACCTTC
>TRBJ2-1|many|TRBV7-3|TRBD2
CASSLTRLAGGYNEQFF
TGTGCCAGCAGCTTAACCCGACTAGCGGGGGGTTACAATGAGCAGTTCTTC
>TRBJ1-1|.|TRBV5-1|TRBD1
CASSLVPGQQINTEAFF
TGCGCCAGCAGCTTGGTACCGGGACAGCAGATCAACACTGAAGCTTTCTTT
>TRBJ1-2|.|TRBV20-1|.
CSAKINGGYGYTF
TGCAGTGCTAAGATTAATGGGGGCTATGGCTACACCTTC
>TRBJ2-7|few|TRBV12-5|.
CASGLDSTYEQYF
TGTGCTAGTGGTTTGGATAGTACCTACGAGCAGTACTTC
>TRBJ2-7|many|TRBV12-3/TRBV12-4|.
CASSPSLDSYYEQYF
TGTGCCAGCAGCCCCAGCCTGGACAGCTACTACGAGCAGTACTTC
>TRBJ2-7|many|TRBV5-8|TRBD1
CASSLDRGYEQYF
TGTGCCAGCAGCTTGGACAGGGGCTACGAGCAGTACTTC
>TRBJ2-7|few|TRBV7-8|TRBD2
CASSFSGPPGLVGF
TGTGCCAGCAGCTTTAGTGGCCCCCCGGGACTAGTGGGATTC
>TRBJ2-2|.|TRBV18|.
CASSPQGTSNTGELFF
TGTGCCAGCTCACCTCAGGGGACTTCGAACACCGGGGAGCTGTTTTTT
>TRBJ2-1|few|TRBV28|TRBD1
CASSLTTGALSYNEQFF
TGTGCCAGCAGTTTAACAACAGGGGCCCTCTCCTACAATGAGCAGTTCTTC
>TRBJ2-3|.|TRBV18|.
CASSPRSTRSTDTQYF
TGTGCCAGCTCACCACGTTCGACCCGTAGCACAGATACGCAGTATTTT
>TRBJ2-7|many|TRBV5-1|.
CASSLFGEGAFEQYF
TGCGCCAGCAGCCTGTTCGGGGAGGGGGCGTTTGAGCAGTACTTC
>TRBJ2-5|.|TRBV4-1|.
CASSQGPQETQYF
TGCGCCAGCAGCCAAGGACCCCAAGAGACCCAGTACTTC
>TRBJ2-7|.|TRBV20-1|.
CSASSSVGAAYF
TGCAGTGCTAGTTCTAGCGTGGGGGCCGCGTACTTC
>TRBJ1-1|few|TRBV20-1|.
CSARIYYAEAFF
TGCAGTGCTAGAATATACTACGCTGAAGCTTTCTTT
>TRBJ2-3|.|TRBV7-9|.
CASSLRAAPTDTQYF
TGTGCCAGCAGCTTAAGAGCCGCCCCCACAGATACGCAGTATTTT
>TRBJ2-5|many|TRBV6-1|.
CASSEADGEVETQYF
TGTGCCAGCAGTGAAGCGGATGGGGAGGTGGAGACCCAGTACTTC
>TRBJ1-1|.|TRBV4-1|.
CASSQDRTEAFF
TGCGCCAGCAGCCAAGATCGTACTGAAGCTTTCTTT
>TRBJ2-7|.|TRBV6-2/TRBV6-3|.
CASSQTASYEQYF
TGTGCCAGCAGCCAGACTGCGTCCTACGAGCAGTACTTC
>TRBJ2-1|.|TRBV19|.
CASSIDTTLNYEQFF
TGTGCCAGTAGTATAGATACGACCCTGAATTATGAGCAGTTCTTC
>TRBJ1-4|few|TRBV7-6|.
CASSFESKEKLFF
TGTGCCAGCAGCTTTGAAAGTAAAGAAAAACTGTTTTTT
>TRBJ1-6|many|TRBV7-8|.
CASSPRAVRASYNSPLHF
TGTGCCAGCAGCCCCAGGGCTGTCAGGGCCTCCTATAATTCACCCCTCCACTTT
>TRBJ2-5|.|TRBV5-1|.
CASRVNKETQYF
TGCGCCAGCAGGGTCAATAAAGAGACCCAGTACTTC
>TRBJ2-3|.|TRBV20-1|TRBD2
CSARGIGGGGATDTQYF
TGCAGTGCTAGAGGGATCGGGGGCGGGGGGGCCACAGATACGCAGTATTTT
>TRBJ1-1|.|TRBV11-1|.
CASSSLGDNTEAFF
TGTGCCAGCAGCTCTCTGGGGGACAACACTGAAGCTTTCTTT
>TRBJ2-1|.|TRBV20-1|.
CSAISPLNHNEQFF
TGCAGTGCTATATCCCCGCTAAACCACAATGAGCAGTTCTTC
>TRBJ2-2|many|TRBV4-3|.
CASSHLGASTGELFF
TGCGCCAGCAGCCACCTAGGGGCGAGCACCGGGGAGCTGTTTTTT